The 5 T cell receptor beta chains in this list originate from one sample, sequenced in a study of blood T cell repertoires in COVID-19. Libraries were prepared by immunoSEQ multiplex PCR; TCRdb keeps only in-frame clonotypes and omits some of them. The table includes approximately 200,000 clones, less than 90% detected once. Sequenced: PBMCs or T cells enriched from blood (not recorded which). The receptors come from a woman younger than 45 who had been exposed to COVID-19.

The chain recombines TRBV9 with TRBJ1-1; D call uncertain. This CDR3 region has 14 residues. The germline V gene encodes CDR1 SGDLS and CDR2 YYNGEE. Deletions cut 1 base from V and 1 base from J, with 8 bases between. This chain's CDR3 is CASSVLAGNTEAFF. In nucleotides, the CDR3 is TGTGCCAGCAGCGTACTAGCGGGGAACACTGAAGCTTTCTTT.

V gene TRBV4-2 combines with J gene TRBJ1-2; no clear D. V gave up 0 bases and J gave up 6 bases, with 14 bases separating them. The CDR3 sequence is 15 residues long. Germline V lookup: CDR1 LGHNA, CDR2 YNFKEQ. DNA for the CDR3: TGTGCCAGCAGCCAAGATATGCGAGGGCCACATGGCTACACCTTC. Protein sequence: CASSQDMRGPHGYTF.

This chain connects TRBV30 to TRBJ1-6; D is uncertain. The V end lost 3 bases, the J end lost 7 bases, and 13 bases lay between the germline ends. The CDR3 covers 14 residues. In germline, CDR1 is GTSNPN, CDR2 SVGIG (reference sequence). CDR3 loop: CAWRAPPRNSPLHF. The CDR3 nucleotides read TGTGCCTGGAGAGCCCCCCCGCGGAATTCACCCCTCCACTTT.

The rearrangement links TRBV2 to TRBJ2-2; a weak D match, TRBD2 (5 bases). With 6 bases removed from V and 2 bases from J, the gap between germline ends came to 10 bases. The CDR3 totals 14 residues. Germline V gives CDR1 SNHLY, CDR2 FYNNEI. Written as DNA, the CDR3 is TGTGCCAGCAGCGGACTCGCAAACACCGGGGAGCTGTTTTTT. Translated, it gives CASSGLANTGELFF.

This clone has just one count. The rearrangement joins TRBV6-5 to TRBJ1-5; 11 nucleotides match TRBD1. This CDR3 spans 15 amino acids. Germline CDR1 reads MNHEY; CDR2 reads SVGAGI. V shed 5 bases, J shed 8 bases, and the junction held 8 bases outside the gene matches. The CDR3 nucleotides read TGTGCCAGCAGTCTTACGAGGACAGGGGGCAAGCCCCAGCATTTT. Its protein is CASSLTRTGGKPQHF.